This TCR beta chain was identified in a study of blood T cell repertoires in COVID-19. Overall study context: Samples of COVID-19 (acute and convalescent) were obtained from the United States, Italy and Spain. PBMCs, B-cell-depleted T cells, or T cells were the source of the cDNA or gDNA that made up the material.

Germline-derived CDR1 and CDR2 are LGHDT and YNNKEL (reference sequence). J gave up 5 bases and V 3 bases, and 5 bases lay outside the gene matches. The CDR3 is 15 residues long. Assay used: immunoSEQ multiplex PCR; TCRdb lists only in-frame clones, some missing. The table records approximately 28,000 clones, 90% of them present only once. This chain joins TRBV3-1 (or the pseudogene TRBV3-2) and TRBJ1-1; 11 bases line up with TRBD1. The sample was peripheral blood. The receptor comes from a woman between 55 and 75 years old with active COVID-19. CDR3 loop: CASSQPGTGGTEAFF. The CDR3 nucleotides are TGTGCCAGCAGCCAGCCCGGGACAGGGGGTACTGAAGCTTTCTTT.